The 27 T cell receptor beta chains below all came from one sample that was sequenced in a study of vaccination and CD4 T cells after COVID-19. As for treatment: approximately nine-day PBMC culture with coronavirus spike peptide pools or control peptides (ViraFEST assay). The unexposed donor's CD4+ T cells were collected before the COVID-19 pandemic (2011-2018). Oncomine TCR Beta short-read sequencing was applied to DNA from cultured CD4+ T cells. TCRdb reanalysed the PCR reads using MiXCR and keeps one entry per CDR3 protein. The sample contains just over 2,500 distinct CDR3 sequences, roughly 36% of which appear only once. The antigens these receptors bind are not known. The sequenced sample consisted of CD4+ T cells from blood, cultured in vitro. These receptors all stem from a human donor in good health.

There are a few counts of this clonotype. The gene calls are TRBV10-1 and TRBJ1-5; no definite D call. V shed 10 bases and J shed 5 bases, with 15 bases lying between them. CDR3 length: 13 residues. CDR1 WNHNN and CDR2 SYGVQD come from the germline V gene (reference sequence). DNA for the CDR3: TGCGCCACGCCACAGCACGGGGATCAGCCCCAGCATTTT. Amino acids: CATPQHGDQPQHF.

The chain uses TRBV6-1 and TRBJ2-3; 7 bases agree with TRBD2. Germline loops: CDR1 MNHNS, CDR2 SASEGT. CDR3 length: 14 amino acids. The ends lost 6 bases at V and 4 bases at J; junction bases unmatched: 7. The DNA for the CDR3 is TGTGCCAGCAGGTTTAAGGGAGGGGCAGATACGCAGTATTTT. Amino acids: CASRFKGGADTQYF.

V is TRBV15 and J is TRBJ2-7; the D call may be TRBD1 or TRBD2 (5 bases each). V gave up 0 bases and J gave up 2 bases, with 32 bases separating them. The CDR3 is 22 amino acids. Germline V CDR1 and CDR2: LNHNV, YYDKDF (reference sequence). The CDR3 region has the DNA TGTGCCACCAGCAGAGATTTGGGACCGAGTGGTCTGTATTCGGTAGGGACCTACGAGCAGTACTTC. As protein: CATSRDLGPSGLYSVGTYEQYF.

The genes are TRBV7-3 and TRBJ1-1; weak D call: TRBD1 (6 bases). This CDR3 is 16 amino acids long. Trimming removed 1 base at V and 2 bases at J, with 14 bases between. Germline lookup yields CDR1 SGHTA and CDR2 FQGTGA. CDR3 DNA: TGTGCCAGCAGCTTAATGGGTAAAGGGGGAAACACTGAAGCTTTCTTT. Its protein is CASSLMGKGGNTEAFF.

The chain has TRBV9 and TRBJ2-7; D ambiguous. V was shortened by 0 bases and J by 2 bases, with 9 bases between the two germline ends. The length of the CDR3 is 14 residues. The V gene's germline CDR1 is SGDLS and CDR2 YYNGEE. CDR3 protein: CASSVDVVTYEQYF. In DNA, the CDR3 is TGTGCCAGCAGCGTAGACGTCGTAACCTACGAGCAGTACTTC.

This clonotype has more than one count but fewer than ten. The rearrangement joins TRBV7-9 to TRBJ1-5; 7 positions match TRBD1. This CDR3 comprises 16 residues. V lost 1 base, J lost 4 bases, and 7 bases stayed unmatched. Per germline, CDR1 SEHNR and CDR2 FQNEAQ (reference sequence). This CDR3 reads CASSLDRGPHNQPQHF. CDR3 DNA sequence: TGTGCCAGCAGCTTAGACAGGGGCCCCCATAATCAGCCCCAGCATTTT.

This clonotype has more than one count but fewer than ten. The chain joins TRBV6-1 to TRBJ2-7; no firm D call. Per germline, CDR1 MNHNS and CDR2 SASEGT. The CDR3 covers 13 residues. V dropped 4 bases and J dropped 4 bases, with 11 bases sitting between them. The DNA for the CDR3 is TGTGCCAGCAGTGGCTACGCGCCATACGAGCAGTACTTC. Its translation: CASSGYAPYEQYF.

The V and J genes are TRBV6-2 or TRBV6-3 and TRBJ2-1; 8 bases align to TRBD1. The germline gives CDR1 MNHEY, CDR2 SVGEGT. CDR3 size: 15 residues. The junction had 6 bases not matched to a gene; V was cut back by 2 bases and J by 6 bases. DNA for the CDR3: TGTGCCAGCAGTTACGGCAGGGGGCGGGGCAATGAGCAGTTCTTC. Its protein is CASSYGRGRGNEQFF.

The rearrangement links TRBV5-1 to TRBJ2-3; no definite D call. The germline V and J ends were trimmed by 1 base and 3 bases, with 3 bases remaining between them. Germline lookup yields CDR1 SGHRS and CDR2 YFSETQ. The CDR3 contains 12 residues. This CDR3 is CASSLSTDTQYF. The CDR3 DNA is TGCGCCAGCAGCTTGTCTACAGATACGCAGTATTTT.

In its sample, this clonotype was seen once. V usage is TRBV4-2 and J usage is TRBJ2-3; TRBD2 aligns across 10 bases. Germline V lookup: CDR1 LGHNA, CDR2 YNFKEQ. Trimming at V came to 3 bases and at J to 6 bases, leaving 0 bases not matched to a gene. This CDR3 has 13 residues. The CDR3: CASSQGLADTQYF. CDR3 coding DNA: TGTGCCAGCAGCCAGGGACTAGCGGATACGCAGTATTTT.

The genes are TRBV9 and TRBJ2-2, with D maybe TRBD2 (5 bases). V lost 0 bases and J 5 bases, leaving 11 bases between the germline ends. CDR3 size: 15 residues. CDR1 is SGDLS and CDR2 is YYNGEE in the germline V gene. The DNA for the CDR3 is TGTGCCAGCAGCGTAGGATCAGGAGGAACCGGGGAGCTGTTTTTT. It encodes CASSVGSGGTGELFF.

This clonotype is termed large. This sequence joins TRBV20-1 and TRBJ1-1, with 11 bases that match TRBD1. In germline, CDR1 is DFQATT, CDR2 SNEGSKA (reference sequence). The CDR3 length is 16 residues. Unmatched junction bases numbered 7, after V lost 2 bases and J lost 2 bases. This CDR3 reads CSARLAGQGGNTEAFF. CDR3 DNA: TGCAGTGCTAGATTGGCGGGACAGGGGGGAAACACTGAAGCTTTCTTT.

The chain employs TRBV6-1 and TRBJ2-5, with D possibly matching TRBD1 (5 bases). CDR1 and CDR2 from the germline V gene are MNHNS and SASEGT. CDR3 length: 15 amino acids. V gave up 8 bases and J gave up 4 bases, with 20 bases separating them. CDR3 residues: CASGVSGREGETQYF. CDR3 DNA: TGTGCCAGCGGAGTAAGTGGCAGGGAAGGAGAGACCCAGTACTTC.

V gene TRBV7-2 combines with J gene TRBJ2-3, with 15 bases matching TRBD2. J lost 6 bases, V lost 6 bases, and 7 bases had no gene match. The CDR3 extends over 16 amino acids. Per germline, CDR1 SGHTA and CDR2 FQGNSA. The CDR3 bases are TGTGCCAGCAGTCCCGGGACTAGCGGGGGGTCGGATACGCAGTATTTT. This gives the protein CASSPGTSGGSDTQYF.

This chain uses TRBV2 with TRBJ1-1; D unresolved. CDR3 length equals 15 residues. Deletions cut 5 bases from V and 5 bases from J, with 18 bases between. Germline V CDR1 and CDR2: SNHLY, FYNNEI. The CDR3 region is CASSSRAGGGTEAFF. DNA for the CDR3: TGTGCCAGCAGTAGTCGGGCAGGCGGAGGAACTGAAGCTTTCTTT.

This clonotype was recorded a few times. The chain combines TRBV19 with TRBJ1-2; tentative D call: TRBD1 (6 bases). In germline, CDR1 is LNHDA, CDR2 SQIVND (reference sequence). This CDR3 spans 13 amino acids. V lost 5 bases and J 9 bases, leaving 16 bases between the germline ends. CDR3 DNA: TGTGCCAGTAGTCCGCGGACAGTCGGTAGCTACACCTTC. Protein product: CASSPRTVGSYTF.

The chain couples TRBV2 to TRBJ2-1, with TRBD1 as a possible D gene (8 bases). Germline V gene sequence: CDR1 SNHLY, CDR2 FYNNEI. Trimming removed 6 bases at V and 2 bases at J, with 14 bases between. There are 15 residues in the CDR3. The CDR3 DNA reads TGTGCCAGCAGCAAACAGGGGGGGGCCTACAATGAGCAGTTCTTC. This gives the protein CASSKQGGAYNEQFF.

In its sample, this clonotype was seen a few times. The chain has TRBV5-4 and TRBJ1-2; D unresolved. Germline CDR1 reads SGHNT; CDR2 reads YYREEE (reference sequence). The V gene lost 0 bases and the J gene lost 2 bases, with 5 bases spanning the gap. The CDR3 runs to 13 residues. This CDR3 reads CASSLAGNYGYTF. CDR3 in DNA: TGTGCCAGCAGCTTGGCAGGAAACTATGGCTACACCTTC.

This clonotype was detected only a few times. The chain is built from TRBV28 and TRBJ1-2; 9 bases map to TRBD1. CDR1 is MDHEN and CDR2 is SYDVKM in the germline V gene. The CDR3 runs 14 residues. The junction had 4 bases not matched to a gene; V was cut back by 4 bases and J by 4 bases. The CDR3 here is CASSSGTGIYGYTF. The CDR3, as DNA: TGTGCCAGCAGTTCAGGGACAGGGATCTATGGCTACACCTTC.

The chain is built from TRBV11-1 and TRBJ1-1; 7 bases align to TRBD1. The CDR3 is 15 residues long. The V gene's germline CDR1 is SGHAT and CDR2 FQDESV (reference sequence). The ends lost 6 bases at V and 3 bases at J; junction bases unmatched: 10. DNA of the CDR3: TGTGCCAGCAGGCCTAGGGGGCGCGTTGACACTGAAGCTTTCTTT. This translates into CASRPRGRVDTEAFF. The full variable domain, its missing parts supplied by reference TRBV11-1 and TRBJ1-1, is EAEVAQSPRYKITEKSQAVAFWCDPISGHATLYWYRQILGQGPELLVQFQDESVVDDSQLPKDRFSAERLKGVDSTLKIQPAELGDSAMYLCASRPRGRVDTEAFFGQGTRLTVV.

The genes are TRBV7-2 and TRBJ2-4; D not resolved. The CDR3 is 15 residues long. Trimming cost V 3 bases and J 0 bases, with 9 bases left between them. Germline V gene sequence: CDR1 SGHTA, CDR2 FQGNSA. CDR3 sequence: CASSLAALAKNIQYF. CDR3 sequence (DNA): TGTGCCAGCAGCTTGGCGGCTCTAGCCAAAAACATTCAGTACTTC.

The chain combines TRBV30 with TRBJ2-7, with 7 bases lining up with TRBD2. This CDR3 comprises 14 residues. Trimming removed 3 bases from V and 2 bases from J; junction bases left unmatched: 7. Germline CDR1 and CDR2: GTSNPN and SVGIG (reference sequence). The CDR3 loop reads CAWRLSGGAYEQYF. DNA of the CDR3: TGTGCCTGGAGGCTATCTGGGGGGGCCTACGAGCAGTACTTC.

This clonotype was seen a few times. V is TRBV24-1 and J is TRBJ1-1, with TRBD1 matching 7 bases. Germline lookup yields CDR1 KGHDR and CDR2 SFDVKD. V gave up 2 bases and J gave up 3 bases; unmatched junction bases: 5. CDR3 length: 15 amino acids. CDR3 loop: CATSDSRQGDTEAFF. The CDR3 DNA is TGTGCCACCAGTGATTCCCGACAGGGAGACACTGAAGCTTTCTTT.

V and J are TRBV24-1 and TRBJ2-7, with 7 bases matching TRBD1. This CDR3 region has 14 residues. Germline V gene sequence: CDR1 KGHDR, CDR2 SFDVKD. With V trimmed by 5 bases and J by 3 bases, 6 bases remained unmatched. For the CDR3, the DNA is TGTGCCACCAGTGCCGGGACAGAGAGCTACGAGCAGTACTTC. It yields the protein CATSAGTESYEQYF.

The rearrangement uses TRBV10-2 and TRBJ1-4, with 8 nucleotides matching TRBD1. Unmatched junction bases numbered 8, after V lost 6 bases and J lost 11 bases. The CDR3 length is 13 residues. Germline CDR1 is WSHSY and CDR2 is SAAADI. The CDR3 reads CASSGTGESKLFF. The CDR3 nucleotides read TGCGCCAGCAGCGGGACAGGCGAATCCAAACTGTTTTTT.

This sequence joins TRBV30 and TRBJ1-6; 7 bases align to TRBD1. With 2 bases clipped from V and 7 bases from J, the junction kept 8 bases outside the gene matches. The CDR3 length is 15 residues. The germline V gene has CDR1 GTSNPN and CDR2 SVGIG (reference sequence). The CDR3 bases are TGTGCCTGGAGTCTCTCGACAGGGCGGAATTCACCCCTCCACTTT. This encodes CAWSLSTGRNSPLHF. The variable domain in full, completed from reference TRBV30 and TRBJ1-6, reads SQTIHQWPATLVQPVGSPLSLECTVEGTSNPNLYWYRQAAGRGLQLLFYSVGIGQISSEVPQNLSASRPQDRQFILSSKKLLLSDSGFYLCAWSLSTGRNSPLHFGNGTRLTVT.

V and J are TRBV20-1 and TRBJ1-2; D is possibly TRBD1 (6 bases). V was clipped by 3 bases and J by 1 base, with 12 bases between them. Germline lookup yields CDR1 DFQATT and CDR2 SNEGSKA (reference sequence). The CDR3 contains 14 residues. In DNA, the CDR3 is TGCAGTGCTAGTCGTGACAGGCTTAACTATGGCTACACCTTC. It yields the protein CSASRDRLNYGYTF.